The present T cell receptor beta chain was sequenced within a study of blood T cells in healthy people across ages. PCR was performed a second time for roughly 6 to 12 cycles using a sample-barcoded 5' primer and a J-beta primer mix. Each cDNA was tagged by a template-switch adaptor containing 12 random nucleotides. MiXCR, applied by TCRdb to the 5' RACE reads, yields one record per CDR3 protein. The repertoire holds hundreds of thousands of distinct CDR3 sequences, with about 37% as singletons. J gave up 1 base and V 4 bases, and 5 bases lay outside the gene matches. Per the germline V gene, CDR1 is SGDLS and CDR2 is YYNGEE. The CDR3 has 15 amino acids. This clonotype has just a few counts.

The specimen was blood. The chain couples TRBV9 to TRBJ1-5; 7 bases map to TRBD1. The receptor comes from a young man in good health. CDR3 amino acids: CASSPEGASNQPQHF. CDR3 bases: TGTGCCAGCAGCCCCGAGGGGGCGAGCAATCAGCCCCAGCATTTT. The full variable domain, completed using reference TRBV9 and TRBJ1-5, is DSGVTQTPKHLITATGQRVTLRCSPRSGDLSVYWYQQSLDQGLQFLIQYYNGEERAKGNILERFSAQQFPDLHSELNLSSLELGDSALYFCASSPEGASNQPQHFGDGTRLSIL.